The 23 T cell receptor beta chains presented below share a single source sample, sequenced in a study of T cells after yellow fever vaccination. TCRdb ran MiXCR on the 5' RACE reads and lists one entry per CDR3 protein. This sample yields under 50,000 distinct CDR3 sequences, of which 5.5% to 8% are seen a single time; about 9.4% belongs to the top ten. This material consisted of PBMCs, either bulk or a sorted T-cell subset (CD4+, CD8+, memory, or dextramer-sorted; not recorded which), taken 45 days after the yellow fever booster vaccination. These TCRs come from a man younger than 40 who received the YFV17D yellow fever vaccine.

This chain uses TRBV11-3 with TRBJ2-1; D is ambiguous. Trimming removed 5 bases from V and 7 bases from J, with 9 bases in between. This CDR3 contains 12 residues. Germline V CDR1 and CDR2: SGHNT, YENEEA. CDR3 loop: CASSRLGNEQFF. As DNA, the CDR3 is TGTGCCAGCAGCCGACTTGGGAATGAGCAGTTCTTC.

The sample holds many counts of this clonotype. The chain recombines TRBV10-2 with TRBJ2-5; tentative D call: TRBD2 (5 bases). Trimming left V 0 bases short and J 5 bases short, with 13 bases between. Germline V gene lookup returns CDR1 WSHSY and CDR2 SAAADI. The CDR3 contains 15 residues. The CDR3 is CASSESSGAGETQYF. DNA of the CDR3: TGCGCCAGCAGTGAGTCAAGCGGTGCGGGCGAGACCCAGTACTTC.

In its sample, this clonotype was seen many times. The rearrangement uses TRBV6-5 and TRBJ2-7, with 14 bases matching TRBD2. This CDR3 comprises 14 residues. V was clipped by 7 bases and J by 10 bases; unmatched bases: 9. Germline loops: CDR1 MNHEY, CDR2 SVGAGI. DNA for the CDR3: TGTGCCAGCACCGCCACCGGGACTAGCGGGGGCCAGTACTTC. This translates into CASTATGTSGGQYF.

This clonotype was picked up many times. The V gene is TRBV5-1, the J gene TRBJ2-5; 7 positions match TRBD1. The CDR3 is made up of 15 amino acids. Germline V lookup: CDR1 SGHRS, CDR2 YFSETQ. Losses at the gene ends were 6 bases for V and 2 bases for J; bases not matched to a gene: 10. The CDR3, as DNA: TGCGCCAGCAATCGGGCAGGGGGTCCTCAAGAGACCCAGTACTTC. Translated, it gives CASNRAGGPQETQYF.

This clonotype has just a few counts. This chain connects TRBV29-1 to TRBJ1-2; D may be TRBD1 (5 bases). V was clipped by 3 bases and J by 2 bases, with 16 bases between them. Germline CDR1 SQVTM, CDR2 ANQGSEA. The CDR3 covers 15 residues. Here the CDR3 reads CSVEAQATMNYGYTF. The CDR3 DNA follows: TGCAGCGTTGAGGCACAGGCCACGATGAACTATGGCTACACCTTC.

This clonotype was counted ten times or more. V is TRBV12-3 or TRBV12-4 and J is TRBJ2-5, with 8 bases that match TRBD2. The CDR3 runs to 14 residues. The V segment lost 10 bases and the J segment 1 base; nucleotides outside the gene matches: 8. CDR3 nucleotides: TGTGCCACAGCTCCCGGGGGGGCCCAAGAGACCCAGTACTTC. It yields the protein CATAPGGAQETQYF.

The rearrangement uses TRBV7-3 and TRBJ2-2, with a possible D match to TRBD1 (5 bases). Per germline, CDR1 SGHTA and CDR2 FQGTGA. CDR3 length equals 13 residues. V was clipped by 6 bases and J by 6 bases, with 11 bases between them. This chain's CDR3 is CASRDSYPGELFF. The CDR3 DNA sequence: TGTGCCAGCAGAGACAGCTACCCCGGGGAGCTGTTTTTT.

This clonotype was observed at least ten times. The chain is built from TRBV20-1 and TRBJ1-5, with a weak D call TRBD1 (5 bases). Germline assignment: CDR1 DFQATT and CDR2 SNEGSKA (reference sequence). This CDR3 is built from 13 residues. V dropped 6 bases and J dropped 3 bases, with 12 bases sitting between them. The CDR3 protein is CSANDGANQPQHF. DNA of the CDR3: TGCAGTGCCAATGACGGGGCCAATCAGCCCCAGCATTTT.

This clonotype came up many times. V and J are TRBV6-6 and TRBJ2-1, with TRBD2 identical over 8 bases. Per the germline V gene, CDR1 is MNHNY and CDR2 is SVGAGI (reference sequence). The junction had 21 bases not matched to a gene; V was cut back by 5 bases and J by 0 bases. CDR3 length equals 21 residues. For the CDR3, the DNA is TGTGCCAGCAGTAACCGGGGGGGGTTGGGTTCTTCCGGCAGCTCCTACAATGAGCAGTTCTTC. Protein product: CASSNRGGLGSSGSSYNEQFF.

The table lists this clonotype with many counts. CDR3 coding DNA: TGTGCCAGCAGTTTACGGGGGGAGGGTCTAAATGAGCAGTTCTTC. Amino acid sequence: CASSLRGEGLNEQFF. The rearrangement joins TRBV27 to TRBJ2-1; 7 bases match TRBD2. The CDR3 has 15 residues. Looked up from germline, CDR1 is MNHEY and CDR2 is SMNVEV (reference sequence). With 2 bases clipped from V and 7 bases from J, the junction kept 8 bases outside the gene matches.

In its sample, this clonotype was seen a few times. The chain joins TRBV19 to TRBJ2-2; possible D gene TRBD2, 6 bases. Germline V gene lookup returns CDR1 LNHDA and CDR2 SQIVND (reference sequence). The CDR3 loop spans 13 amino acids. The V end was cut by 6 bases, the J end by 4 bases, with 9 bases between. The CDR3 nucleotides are TGTGCCAGTAGACCGGGGGTCACCGGGGAGCTGTTTTTT. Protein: CASRPGVTGELFF.

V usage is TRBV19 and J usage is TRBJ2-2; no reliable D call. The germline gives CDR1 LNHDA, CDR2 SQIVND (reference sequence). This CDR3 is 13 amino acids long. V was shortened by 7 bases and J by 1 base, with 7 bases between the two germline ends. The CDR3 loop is CASTRLNTGELFF. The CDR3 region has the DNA TGTGCCAGTACCCGCCTGAACACCGGGGAGCTGTTTTTT.

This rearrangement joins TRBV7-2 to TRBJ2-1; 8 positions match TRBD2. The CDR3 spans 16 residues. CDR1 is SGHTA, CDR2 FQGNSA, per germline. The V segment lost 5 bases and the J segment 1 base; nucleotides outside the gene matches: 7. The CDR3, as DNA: TGTGCCAGCAGCCGAGCGGGAGACCATTCCTACAATGAGCAGTTCTTC. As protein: CASSRAGDHSYNEQFF.

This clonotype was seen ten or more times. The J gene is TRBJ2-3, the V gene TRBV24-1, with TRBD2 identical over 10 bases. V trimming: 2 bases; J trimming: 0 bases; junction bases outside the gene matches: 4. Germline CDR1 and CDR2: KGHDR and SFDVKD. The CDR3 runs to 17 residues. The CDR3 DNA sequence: TGTGCCACCAGTGATTCTAGCGGGGGCCCTAGCACAGATACGCAGTATTTT. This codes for CATSDSSGGPSTDTQYF.

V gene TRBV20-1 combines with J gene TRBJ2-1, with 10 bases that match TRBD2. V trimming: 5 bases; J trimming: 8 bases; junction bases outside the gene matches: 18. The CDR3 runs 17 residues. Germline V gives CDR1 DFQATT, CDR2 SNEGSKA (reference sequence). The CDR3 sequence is CSASIVASGRRFHEQFF. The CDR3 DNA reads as TGCAGTGCTTCCATAGTGGCTAGCGGGAGAAGGTTCCATGAGCAGTTCTTC.

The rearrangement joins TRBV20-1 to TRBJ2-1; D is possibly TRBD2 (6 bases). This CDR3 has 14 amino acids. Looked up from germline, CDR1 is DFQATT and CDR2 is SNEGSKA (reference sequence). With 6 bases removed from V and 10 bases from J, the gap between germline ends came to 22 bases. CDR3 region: CSANGVAGGLEQFF. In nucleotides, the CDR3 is TGCAGTGCGAATGGGGTAGCCGGGGGATTAGAGCAGTTCTTC.

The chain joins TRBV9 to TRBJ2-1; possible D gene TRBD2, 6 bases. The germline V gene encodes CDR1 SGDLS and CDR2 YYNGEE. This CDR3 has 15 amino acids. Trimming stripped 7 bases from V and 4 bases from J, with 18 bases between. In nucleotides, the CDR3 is TGTGCCAGCGCGTATGGGGAGGCGGGGTACAATGAGCAGTTCTTC. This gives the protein CASAYGEAGYNEQFF.

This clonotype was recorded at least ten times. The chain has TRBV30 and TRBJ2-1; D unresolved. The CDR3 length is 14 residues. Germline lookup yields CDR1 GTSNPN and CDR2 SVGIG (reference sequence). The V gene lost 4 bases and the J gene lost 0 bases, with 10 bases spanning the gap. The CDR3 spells CAWIRLSSYNEQFF. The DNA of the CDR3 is TGTGCCTGGATTCGGCTGAGCTCCTACAATGAGCAGTTCTTC.

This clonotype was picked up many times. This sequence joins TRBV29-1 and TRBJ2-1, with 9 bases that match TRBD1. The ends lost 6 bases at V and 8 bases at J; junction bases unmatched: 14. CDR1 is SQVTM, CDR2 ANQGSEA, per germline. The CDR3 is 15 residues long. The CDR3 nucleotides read TGCAGCGTGAGGGGAGACAGGGGGATCTTCGATGAGCAGTTCTTC. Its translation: CSVRGDRGIFDEQFF.

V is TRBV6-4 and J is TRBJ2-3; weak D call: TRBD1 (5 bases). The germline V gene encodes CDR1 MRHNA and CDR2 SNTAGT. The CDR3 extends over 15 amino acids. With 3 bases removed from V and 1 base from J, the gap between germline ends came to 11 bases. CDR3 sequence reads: CASSEGVFGTDTQYF. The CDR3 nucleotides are TGTGCCAGCAGTGAAGGGGTCTTTGGCACAGATACGCAGTATTTT.

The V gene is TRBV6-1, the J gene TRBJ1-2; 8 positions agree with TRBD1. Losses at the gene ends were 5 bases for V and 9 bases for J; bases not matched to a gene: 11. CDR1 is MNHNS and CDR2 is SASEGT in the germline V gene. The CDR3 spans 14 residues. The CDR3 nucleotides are TGTGCCAGCAGTACGCCGCAGGGGGCGAGGCGCTACACCTTC. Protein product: CASSTPQGARRYTF.

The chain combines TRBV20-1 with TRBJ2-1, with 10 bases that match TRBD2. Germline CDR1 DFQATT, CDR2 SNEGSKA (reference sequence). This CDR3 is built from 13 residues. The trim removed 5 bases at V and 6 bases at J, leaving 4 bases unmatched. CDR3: CSASLAGGNEQFF. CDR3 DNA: TGCAGTGCTTCTTTAGCGGGGGGCAATGAGCAGTTCTTC.

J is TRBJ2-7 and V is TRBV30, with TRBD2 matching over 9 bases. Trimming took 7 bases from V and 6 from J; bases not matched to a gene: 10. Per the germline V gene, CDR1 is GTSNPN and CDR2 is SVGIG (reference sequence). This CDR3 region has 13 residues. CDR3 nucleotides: TGTGCCTTAACATTCGGACTAGCGAGCGAGCAGTACTTC. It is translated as CALTFGLASEQYF.